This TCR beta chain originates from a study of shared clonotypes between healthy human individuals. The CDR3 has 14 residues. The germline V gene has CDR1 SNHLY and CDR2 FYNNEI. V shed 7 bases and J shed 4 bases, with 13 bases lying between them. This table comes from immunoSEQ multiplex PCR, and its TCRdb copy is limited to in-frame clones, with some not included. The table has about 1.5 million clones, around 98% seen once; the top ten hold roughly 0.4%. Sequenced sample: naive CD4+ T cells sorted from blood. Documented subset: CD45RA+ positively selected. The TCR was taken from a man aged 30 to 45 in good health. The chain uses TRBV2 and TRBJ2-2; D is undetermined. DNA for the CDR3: TGTGCCAGCACCAACCCGGGTGTCACCGGGGAGCTGTTTTTT. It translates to CASTNPGVTGELFF.